This paragraph reports one T cell receptor beta chain. The CDR3 spans 14 residues. Germline V gene data show CDR1 as ENHRY and CDR2 as SYGVKD. The J segment lost 5 bases and the V segment lost 0 bases, leaving 2 bases of the junction unmatched. As processed by the authors: How many nucleated cells were present was estimated from reference gene primer amplification. Sequencing was performed with immunoSEQ multiplex PCR; in TCRdb, only in-frame clones are kept and a portion is missing. V, J and clone size reflect that table, while D and trimming were determined from the DNA. This table has around 400,000 clones, more than 75% appearing once. Seattle-derived patients entered the study during active infection and were followed longitudinally. This record belongs to a study of blood T cell repertoires in COVID-19. At the level of the study: Acute and convalescent COVID-19 specimens originated in the United States, Italy and Spain.

This chain joins TRBV10-3 and TRBJ2-5, with TRBD2 identical over 8 bases. The sample taken for sequencing was peripheral blood. The TCR originated in a woman aged 25-40 years with COVID-19, enrolled during active disease. Written as DNA, the CDR3 is TGTGCCATCAGTGAGTCCGGGGGGGCGGAGACCCAGTACTTC. Its protein is CAISESGGAETQYF.